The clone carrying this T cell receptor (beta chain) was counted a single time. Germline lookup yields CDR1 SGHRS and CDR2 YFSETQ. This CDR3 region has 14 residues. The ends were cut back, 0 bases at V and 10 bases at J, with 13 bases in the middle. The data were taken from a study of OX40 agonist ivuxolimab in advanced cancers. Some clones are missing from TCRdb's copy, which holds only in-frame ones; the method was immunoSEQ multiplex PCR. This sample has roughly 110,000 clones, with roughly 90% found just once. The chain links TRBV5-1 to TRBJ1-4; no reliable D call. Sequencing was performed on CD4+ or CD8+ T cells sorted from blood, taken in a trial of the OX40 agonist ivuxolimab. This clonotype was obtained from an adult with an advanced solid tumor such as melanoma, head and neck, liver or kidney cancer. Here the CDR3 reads CASSLEWEGGKLFF. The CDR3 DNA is TGCGCCAGCAGCTTGGAGTGGGAGGGTGGAAAACTGTTTTTT.